The 2 T cell receptor beta chains reported below all come from one sample, sequenced in a study of OX40 agonist ivuxolimab in advanced cancers. The table came from immunoSEQ multiplex PCR; TCRdb's copy has only in-frame clones and leaves some out. The data contain approximately 60,000 clones, 80% to 95% of them singletons. Source: CD4+ or CD8+ T cells sorted from blood, taken in a trial of the OX40 agonist ivuxolimab. The receptors derive from an adult with an advanced solid tumor such as melanoma, head and neck, liver or kidney cancer.

This chain uses TRBV4-1 with TRBJ2-6; possible D gene TRBD1, 5 bases. Germline V gene sequence: CDR1 MGHRA, CDR2 YSYEKL. V was shortened by 0 bases and J by 0 bases, with 12 bases between the two germline ends. This CDR3 contains 18 residues. Here the CDR3 DNA reads TGCGCCAGCAGCCAAGATCCAGGGTGGCTCTCTGGGGCCAACGTCCTGACTTTC. This translates into CASSQDPGWLSGANVLTF.

The chain links TRBV7-8 to TRBJ2-5; 9 bases align to TRBD2. The CDR3 spans 17 residues. Losses at the gene ends were 2 bases for V and 5 bases for J; bases not matched to a gene: 12. Germline-derived CDR1 and CDR2 are SGHVS and FQNEAQ. The CDR3 protein is CASSLFPAGGLKETQYF. Here the CDR3 DNA reads TGTGCCAGCAGCTTATTTCCAGCGGGAGGTTTGAAGGAGACCCAGTACTTC.